The 2 T cell receptor beta chains presented below share a single source sample, sequenced in a study of blood T cell repertoires in COVID-19. Clones were sequenced by immunoSEQ multiplex PCR, and TCRdb holds only the in-frame ones, with some missing. The repertoire holds a few hundred thousand clones, with around 87% as singletons. The sample consisted of peripheral blood. These receptors were collected from a man between 18 and 29 years old with active or convalescent COVID-19.

The rearrangement links TRBV28 to TRBJ1-5; D uncertain. Trimming removed 7 bases at V and 3 bases at J, with 7 bases between. The CDR3 is 12 residues long. Germline V gene sequence: CDR1 MDHEN, CDR2 SYDVKM. The CDR3 region has the DNA TGTGCCAGCACCAGACTCAATCAGCCCCAGCATTTT. Residues: CASTRLNQPQHF.

The count of this clone is one. The chain links TRBV2 to TRBJ2-2; D is undetermined. V gave up 5 bases and J gave up 4 bases, with 5 bases separating them. The CDR3 spans 12 residues. Germline V gives CDR1 SNHLY, CDR2 FYNNEI. Here the CDR3 DNA reads TGTGCCAGCAGTAGAGCCACCGGGGAGCTGTTTTTT. The encoded protein is CASSRATGELFF.